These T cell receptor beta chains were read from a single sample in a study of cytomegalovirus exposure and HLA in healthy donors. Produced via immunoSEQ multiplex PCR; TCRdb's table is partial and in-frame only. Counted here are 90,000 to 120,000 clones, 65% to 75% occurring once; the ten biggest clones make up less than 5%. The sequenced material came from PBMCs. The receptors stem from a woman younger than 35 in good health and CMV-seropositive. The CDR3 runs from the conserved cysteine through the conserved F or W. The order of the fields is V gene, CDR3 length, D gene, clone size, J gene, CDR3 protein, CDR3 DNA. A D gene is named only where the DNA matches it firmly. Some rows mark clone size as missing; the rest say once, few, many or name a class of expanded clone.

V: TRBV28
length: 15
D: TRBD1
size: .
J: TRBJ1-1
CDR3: CASSFEGQLNTEAFF
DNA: TGTGCCAGCAGTTTTGAGGGACAGCTGAACACTGAAGCTTTCTTT

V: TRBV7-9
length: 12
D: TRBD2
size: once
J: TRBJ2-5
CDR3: CASGTRRETQYF
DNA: TGTGCCAGTGGGACTAGACGAGAGACCCAGTACTTC

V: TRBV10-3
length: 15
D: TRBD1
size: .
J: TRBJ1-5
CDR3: CAISEGQGSNQPQHF
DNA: TGTGCCATCAGTGAGGGACAGGGTAGCAATCAGCCCCAGCATTTT

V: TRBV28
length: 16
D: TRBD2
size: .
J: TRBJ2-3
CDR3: CASSSIERGSTDTQYF
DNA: TGTGCCAGCAGTTCCATCGAGCGGGGTAGCACAGATACGCAGTATTTT

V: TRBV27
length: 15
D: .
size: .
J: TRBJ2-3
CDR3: CASRFEAGLGDTQYF
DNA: TGTGCCAGCAGGTTCGAAGCAGGGCTTGGAGATACGCAGTATTTT

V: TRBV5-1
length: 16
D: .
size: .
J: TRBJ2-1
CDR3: CASSLAPGLTYNEQFF
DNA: TGCGCCAGCAGCTTGGCCCCGGGACTTACGTACAATGAGCAGTTCTTC

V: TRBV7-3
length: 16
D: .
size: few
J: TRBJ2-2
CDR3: CASSPPGDRNTGELFF
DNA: TGTGCCAGCAGCCCCCCCGGAGACAGGAACACCGGGGAGCTGTTTTTT

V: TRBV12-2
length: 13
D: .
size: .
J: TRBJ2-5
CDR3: CASRRLAGETQYF
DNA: TGTGCAAGTCGCCGGCTAGCGGGAGAGACCCAGTACTTC

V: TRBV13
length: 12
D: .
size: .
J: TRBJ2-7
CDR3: CASSSPSGEQYF
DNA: TGTGCCAGCAGCTCGCCCTCGGGGGAGCAGTACTTC

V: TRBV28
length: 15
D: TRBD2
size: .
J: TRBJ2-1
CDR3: CASSTLKREGNEQFF
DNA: TGTGCCAGCAGTACATTAAAGCGGGAGGGCAATGAGCAGTTCTTC

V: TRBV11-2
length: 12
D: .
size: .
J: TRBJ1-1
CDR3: CASSLKVGEAFF
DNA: TGTGCCAGCAGCCTTAAGGTCGGGGAGGCTTTCTTT

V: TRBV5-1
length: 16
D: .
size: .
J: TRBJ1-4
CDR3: CASSTPTGATNEKLFF
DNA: TGCGCCAGCAGCACACCGACAGGCGCAACTAATGAAAAACTGTTTTTT

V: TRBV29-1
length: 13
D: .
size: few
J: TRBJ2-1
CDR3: CSVVAEIYNEQFF
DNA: TGCAGCGTTGTAGCGGAGATATACAATGAGCAGTTCTTC

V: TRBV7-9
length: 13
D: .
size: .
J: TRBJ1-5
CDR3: CASSYSSNQPQHF
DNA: TGTGCCAGCAGCTACAGTTCCAATCAGCCCCAGCATTTT

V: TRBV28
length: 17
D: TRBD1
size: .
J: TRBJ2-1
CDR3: CASGFPPGQGIVGEQFF
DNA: TGTGCCAGCGGTTTTCCACCGGGACAGGGGATAGTGGGTGAGCAGTTCTTC

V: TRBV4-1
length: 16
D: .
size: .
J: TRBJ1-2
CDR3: CASSQRTQGWNYGYTF
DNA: TGCGCCAGCAGCCAAAGGACGCAGGGATGGAACTATGGCTACACCTTC

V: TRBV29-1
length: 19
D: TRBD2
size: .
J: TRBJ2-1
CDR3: CSVEDWAGTSGSSYNEQFF
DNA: TGCAGCGTTGAAGATTGGGCCGGGACTAGCGGTAGCTCCTACAATGAGCAGTTCTTC

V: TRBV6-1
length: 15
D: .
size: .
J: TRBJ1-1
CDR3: CASTFRQALNTEAFF
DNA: TGTGCCAGCACCTTTCGACAGGCTTTGAACACTGAAGCTTTCTTT

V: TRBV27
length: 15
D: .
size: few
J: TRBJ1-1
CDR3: CASSPRGPVNTEAFF
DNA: TGTGCCAGCAGTCCGCGGGGACCAGTGAACACTGAAGCTTTCTTT

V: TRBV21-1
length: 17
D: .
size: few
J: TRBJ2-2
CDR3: CASSTLEAGGSSGELFF
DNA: TGTGCCAGCAGCACCCTGGAAGCGGGAGGATCTTCCGGGGAGCTGTTTTTT

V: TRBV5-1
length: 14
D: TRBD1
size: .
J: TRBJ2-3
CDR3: CASSRDRASDTQYF
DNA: TGCGCCAGCAGCCGGGACAGGGCATCGGATACGCAGTATTTT

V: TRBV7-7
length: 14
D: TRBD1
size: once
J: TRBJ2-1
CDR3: CASSLEGANNEQFF
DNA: TGTGCCAGCAGCTTAGAGGGGGCTAACAATGAGCAGTTCTTC

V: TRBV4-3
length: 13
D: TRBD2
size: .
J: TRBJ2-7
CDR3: CASSQDSGGEQYF
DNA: TGCGCCAGCAGCCAAGATAGCGGGGGCGAGCAGTACTTC

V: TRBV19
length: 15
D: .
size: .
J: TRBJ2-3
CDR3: CASSPQTVSTDTQYF
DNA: TGTGCCAGTAGTCCACAGACAGTCAGCACAGATACGCAGTATTTT

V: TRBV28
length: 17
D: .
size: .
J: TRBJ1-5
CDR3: CASSLPQVRGSNQPQHF
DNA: TGTGCCAGCAGTTTACCACAGGTCCGCGGTAGCAATCAGCCCCAGCATTTT

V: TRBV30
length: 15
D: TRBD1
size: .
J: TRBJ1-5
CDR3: CACKWGQGEGQPQHF
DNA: TGTGCCTGTAAATGGGGACAGGGGGAAGGGCAGCCCCAGCATTTT

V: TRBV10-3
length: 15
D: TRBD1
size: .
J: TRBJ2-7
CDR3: CAISEPRQGTYEQYF
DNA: TGTGCCATCAGTGAGCCACGACAGGGGACCTACGAGCAGTACTTC

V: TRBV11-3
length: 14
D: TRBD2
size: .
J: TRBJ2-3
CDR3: CASSRREDADTQYF
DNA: TGTGCCAGCAGCCGGCGGGAGGACGCAGATACGCAGTATTTT

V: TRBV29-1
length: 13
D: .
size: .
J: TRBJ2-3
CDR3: CSVDLTSTDTQYF
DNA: TGCAGCGTTGATTTGACTAGCACAGATACGCAGTATTTT

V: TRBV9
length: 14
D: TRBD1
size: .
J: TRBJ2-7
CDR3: CASSPRQGAYEQYF
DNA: TGTGCCAGCAGCCCCCGACAGGGAGCCTACGAGCAGTACTTC

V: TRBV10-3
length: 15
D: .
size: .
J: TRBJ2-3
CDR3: CAISENREKGDTQYF
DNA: TGTGCCATCAGTGAGAACAGGGAAAAGGGAGATACGCAGTATTTT

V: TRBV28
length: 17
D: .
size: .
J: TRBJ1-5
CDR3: CASNPTPYKTGYQPQHF
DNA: TGTGCCAGCAATCCGACCCCATATAAAACAGGGTATCAGCCCCAGCATTTT

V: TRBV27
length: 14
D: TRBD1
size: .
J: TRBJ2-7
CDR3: CASSGGQVRGEQYF
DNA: TGTGCCAGCAGTGGGGGACAGGTTAGGGGAGAGCAGTACTTC

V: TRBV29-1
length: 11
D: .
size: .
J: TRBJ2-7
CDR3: CSVLSEYEQYF
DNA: TGCAGCGTTCTATCGGAGTACGAGCAGTACTTC

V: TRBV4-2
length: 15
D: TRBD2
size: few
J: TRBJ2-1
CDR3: CASSPGTSDSNEQFF
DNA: TGTGCCAGCAGCCCCGGGACTAGTGATTCCAATGAGCAGTTCTTC

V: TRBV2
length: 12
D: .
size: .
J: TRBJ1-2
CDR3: CASIRVDYGYTF
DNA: TGTGCCAGCATCAGGGTCGACTATGGCTACACCTTC

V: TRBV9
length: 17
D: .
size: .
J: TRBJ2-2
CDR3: CASTEKVSGVRTGELFF
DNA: TGTGCCAGCACCGAGAAGGTGTCGGGAGTTAGAACCGGGGAGCTGTTTTTT

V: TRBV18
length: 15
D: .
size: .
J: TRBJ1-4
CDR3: CASSPPTGGNEKLFF
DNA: TGTGCCAGCTCACCACCGACCGGGGGGAATGAAAAACTGTTTTTT